A few counts support the clone carrying this TCR beta chain. Its specificity is not known. These data originate in a study of T cell repertoires in cytomegalovirus infection. V was trimmed by 1 base and J by 6 bases, leaving 13 bases between them. Germline V lookup: CDR1 DFQATT, CDR2 SNEGSKA (reference sequence). The CDR3 loop spans 13 amino acids. General study points: Carriers of CMV plus the relevant HLA were identified by cumulative public TCR beta family frequency.

TCRdb processed the reads anew with MiXCR; each CDR3 protein has one entry. In the table there are about 530,000 distinct CDR3 sequences, less than 30% of which are singletons. V gene TRBV20-1 combines with J gene TRBJ2-7, with a possible D match to TRBD2 (6 bases). The receptor was derived from a human donor in good health (CMV status not recorded). Some clones in this sample may be carry-over from other donors' samples. Sequencing used PBMCs. CDR3: CSARGRGRSEQYF. The CDR3 DNA follows: TGCAGTGCTAGAGGTCGGGGGAGATCCGAGCAGTACTTC.